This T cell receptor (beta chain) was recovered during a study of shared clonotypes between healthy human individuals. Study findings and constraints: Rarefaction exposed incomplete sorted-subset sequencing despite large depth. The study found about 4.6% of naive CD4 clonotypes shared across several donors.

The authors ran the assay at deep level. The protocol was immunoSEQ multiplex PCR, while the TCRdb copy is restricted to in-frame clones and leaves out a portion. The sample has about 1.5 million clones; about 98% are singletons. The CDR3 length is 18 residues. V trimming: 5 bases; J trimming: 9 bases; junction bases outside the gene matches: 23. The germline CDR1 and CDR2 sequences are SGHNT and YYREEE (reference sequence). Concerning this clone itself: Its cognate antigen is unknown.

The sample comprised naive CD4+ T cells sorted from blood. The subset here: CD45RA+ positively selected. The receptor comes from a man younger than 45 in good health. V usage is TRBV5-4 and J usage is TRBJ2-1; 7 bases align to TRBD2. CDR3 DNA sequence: TGTGCCAGCAGGGGGGGGAGTATTGGGACTGGCCTCTTGGTTGAGCAGTTCTTC. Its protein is CASRGGSIGTGLLVEQFF.